This TCR beta chain derives from a study of cytomegalovirus exposure and HLA in healthy donors. PCR used 60 Vbeta primers and 13 Jbeta primers. Profiling relied on immunoSEQ multiplex PCR, and the TCRdb table lists in-frame clones only, not all of them. The sample carries about 200,000 clones, around 76% recorded once. This CDR3 contains 14 residues. Germline values: CDR1 SNHLY, CDR2 FYNNEI. Trimming cost V 6 bases and J 0 bases, with 12 bases left between them. This sequence originates from a man aged 18 to 30 in good health and CMV-seronegative. The specimen sequenced was PBMCs. The chain uses TRBV2 and TRBJ2-7; possibly TRBD2 for D (7 bases). Here the CDR3 reads CASRRGGSSYEQYF. The CDR3 nucleotides are TGTGCCAGCAGGAGGGGGGGGAGCTCCTACGAGCAGTACTTC.